The entry below describes one TCR beta chain. Its target is not known. CDR3 length: 15 amino acids. The V gene lost 0 bases and the J gene lost 2 bases, with 10 bases spanning the gap. Per the germline V gene, CDR1 is MNHEY and CDR2 is SVGAGI. If patients had autoimmune disease history or systemic immunosuppression, they were excluded. This entry comes from a study of OX40 agonist ivuxolimab in advanced cancers. As for the study in general: Every 2 weeks, patients received ivuxolimab intravenously, dosed at 0.01 to 10 mg/kg. Recorded diagnoses for dose-escalation patients were hepatocellular carcinoma, melanoma, renal cell or head and neck cancer. Findings and limits, study-wide: Clonal expansion was seen in CD4+ and CD8+ blood T cells by week 6 at 0.1 to 3.0 mg/kg.

Produced via immunoSEQ multiplex PCR; TCRdb's table is partial and in-frame only. The table records about 98,000 clones, 70% to 90% of them present only once. The clonotype was recovered from an adult with an advanced solid tumor such as melanoma, head and neck, liver or kidney cancer. V and J are TRBV6-5 and TRBJ1-2; D uncertain. This specimen was CD4+ or CD8+ T cells sorted from blood, taken in a trial of the OX40 agonist ivuxolimab. CDR3 loop: CASSYSLSQNYGYTF. The CDR3 region has the DNA TGTGCCAGCAGTTACTCGCTTTCGCAGAACTATGGCTACACCTTC.